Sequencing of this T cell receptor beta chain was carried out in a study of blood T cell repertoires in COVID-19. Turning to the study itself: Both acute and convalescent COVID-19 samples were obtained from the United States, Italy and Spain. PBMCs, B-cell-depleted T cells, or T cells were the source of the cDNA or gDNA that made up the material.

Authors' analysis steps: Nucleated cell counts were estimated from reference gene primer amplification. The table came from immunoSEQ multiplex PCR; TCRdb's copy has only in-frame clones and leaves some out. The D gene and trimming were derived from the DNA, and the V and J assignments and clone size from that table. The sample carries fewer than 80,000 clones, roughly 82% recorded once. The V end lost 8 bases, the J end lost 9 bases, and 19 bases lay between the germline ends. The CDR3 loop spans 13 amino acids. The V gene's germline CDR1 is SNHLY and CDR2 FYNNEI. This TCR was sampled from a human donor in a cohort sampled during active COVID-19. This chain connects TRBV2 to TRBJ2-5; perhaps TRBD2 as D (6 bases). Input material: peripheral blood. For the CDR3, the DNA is TGTGCCAGCGGGTACTCTAGCGCCGCGGCCCAGTACTTC. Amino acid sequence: CASGYSSAAAQYF.